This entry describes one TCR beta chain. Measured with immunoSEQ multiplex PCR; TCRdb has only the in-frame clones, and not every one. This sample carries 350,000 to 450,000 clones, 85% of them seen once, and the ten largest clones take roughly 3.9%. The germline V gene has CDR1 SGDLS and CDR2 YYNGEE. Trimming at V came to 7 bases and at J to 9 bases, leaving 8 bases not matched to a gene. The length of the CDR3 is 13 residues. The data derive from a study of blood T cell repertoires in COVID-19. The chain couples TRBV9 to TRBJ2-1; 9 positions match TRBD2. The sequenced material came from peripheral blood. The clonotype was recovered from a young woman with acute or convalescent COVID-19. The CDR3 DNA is TGTGCCAGCGAGCGGGGGGTTGAGGGTGAGCAGTTCTTC. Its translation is CASERGVEGEQFF.